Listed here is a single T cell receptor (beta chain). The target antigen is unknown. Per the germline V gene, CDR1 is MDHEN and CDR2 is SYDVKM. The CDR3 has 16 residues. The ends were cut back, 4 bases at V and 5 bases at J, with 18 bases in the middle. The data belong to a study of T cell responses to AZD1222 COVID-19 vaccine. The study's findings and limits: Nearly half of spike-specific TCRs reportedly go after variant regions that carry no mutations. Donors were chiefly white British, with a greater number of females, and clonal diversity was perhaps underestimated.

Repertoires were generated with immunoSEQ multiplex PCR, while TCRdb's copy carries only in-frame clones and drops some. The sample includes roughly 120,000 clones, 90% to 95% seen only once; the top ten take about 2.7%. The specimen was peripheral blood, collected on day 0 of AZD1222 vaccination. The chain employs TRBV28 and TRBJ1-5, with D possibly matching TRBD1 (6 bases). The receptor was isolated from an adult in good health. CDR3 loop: CASSSSPGGSYQPQHF. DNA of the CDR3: TGTGCCAGCAGTTCCAGCCCGGGGGGCTCTTATCAGCCCCAGCATTTT.